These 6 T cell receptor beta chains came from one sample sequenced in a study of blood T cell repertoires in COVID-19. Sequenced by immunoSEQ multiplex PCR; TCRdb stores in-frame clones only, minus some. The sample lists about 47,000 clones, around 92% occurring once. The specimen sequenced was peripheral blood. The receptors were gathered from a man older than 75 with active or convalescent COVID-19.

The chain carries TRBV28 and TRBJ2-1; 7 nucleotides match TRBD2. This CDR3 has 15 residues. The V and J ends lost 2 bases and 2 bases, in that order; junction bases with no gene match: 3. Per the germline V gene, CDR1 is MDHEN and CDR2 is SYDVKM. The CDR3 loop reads CASSLGGGAYNEQFF. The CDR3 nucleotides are TGTGCCAGCAGTTTAGGGGGGGGAGCCTACAATGAGCAGTTCTTC.

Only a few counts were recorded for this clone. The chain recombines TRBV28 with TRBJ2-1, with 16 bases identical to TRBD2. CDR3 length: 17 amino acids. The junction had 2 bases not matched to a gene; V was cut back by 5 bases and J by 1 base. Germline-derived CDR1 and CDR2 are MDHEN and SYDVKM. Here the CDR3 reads CASSGTSGGASYNEQFF. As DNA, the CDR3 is TGTGCCAGCAGTGGGACTAGCGGGGGGGCATCCTACAATGAGCAGTTCTTC.

Here the CDR3 reads CASSPYRDRNTEAFF. CDR3 nucleotides: TGTGCCAGCAGTCCTTACCGGGACAGGAACACTGAAGCTTTCTTT. This chain joins TRBV28 and TRBJ1-1, with TRBD1 identical over 7 bases. The CDR3 contains 15 residues. Germline CDR1 is MDHEN and CDR2 is SYDVKM. V lost 5 bases and J lost 1; bases outside the gene matches: 7.

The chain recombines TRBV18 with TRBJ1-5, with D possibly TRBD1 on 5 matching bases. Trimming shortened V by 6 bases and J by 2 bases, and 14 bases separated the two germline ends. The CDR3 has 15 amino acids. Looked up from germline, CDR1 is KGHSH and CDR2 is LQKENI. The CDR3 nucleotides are TGTGCCAGCTCTCCTTCCAGGGCAGGCAATCAGCCCCAGCATTTT. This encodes CASSPSRAGNQPQHF.

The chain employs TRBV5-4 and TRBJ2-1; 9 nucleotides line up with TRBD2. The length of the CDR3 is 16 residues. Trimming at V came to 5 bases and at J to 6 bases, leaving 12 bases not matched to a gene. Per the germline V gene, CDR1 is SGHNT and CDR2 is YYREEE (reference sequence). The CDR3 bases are TGTGCCAGCAGGGTCGGTCAGCGGGAGGTTCGCAATGAGCAGTTCTTC. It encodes CASRVGQREVRNEQFF.

CDR3 residues: CASSPRTVPNEQFF. The CDR3 coding sequence is TGTGCCAGCAGCCCCCGGACAGTCCCCAATGAGCAGTTCTTC. The gene calls are TRBV7-2 and TRBJ2-1, with D tentatively TRBD1 (6 bases). V was pared by 5 bases and J by 6 bases, with 14 bases between. Germline lookup yields CDR1 SGHTA and CDR2 FQGNSA. The CDR3 spans 14 residues.